This T cell receptor beta chain was recovered during a study of T-cell memory formation after mild COVID-19. This clonotype showed up many times. TCRdb re-analysed the 5' RACE reads in MiXCR, keeping a single row per CDR3 protein. The profile shows roughly 110,000 distinct CDR3 sequences, under 15% of them singletons. Trimming removed 1 base at V and 3 bases at J, with 10 bases between. In germline, CDR1 is LGHNA, CDR2 YSLEER. The CDR3 runs to 14 residues. The TCR comes from an adult woman who had mild COVID-19 (a few samples of this study predate the infection). Cell type and time point are not known. The chain is built from TRBV4-3 and TRBJ2-7, with D perhaps being TRBD1 or TRBD2 (5 bases each). The source material was PBMCs or a T cell subset sorted from them (not recorded which). This CDR3 is CASSQAEGHYEQYF. CDR3 DNA sequence: TGCGCCAGCAGCCAAGCTGAGGGGCACTACGAGCAGTACTTC.